A single sample gave rise to the 29 T cell receptor beta chains below, sequenced in a study of T cell changes during pregnancy in multiple sclerosis. Produced via immunoSEQ multiplex PCR; TCRdb's table is partial and in-frame only. The table lists fewer than 85,000 clones, 90% to 95% of them singletons. Sample: peripheral blood, taken in the second trimester of pregnancy. Receptor source: a female donor with multiple sclerosis, enrolled in a pregnancy study.

The rearrangement links TRBV14 to TRBJ2-7, with TRBD1 identical over 7 bases. Per the germline V gene, CDR1 is SGHDN and CDR2 is FVKESK. The trim removed 6 bases at V and 2 bases at J, leaving 4 bases unmatched. CDR3 size: 13 residues. The CDR3: CASRQTGAYEQYF. The DNA of the CDR3 is TGTGCCAGCAGACAAACAGGGGCCTACGAGCAGTACTTC.

The chain employs TRBV19 and TRBJ1-2; 8 bases map to TRBD1. With 6 bases clipped from V and 4 bases from J, the junction kept 1 base outside the gene matches. This CDR3 is 12 amino acids long. Per the germline V gene, CDR1 is LNHDA and CDR2 is SQIVND (reference sequence). The CDR3 region has the DNA TGTGCCAGTAGCGGGACAGGCTATGGCTACACCTTC. This gives the protein CASSGTGYGYTF.

V is TRBV19 and J is TRBJ1-1, with TRBD1 identical over 7 bases. This CDR3 contains 16 residues. With V trimmed by 7 bases and J by 2 bases, 13 bases remained unmatched. The germline V gene has CDR1 LNHDA and CDR2 SQIVND (reference sequence). For the CDR3, the DNA is TGTGCCAGTACCCGGCAGGGGGGAGGAGGAAACACTGAAGCTTTCTTT. It translates to CASTRQGGGGNTEAFF.

This chain uses TRBV9 with TRBJ2-1, with 8 bases that match TRBD2. CDR3 length equals 16 residues. The V gene end was trimmed by 0 bases and the J gene end by 0 bases; junction bases not matched to a gene: 2. CDR1 and CDR2 from the germline V gene are SGDLS and YYNGEE. The chain's CDR3 is CASSVAGGSSYNEQFF. The CDR3 DNA sequence: TGTGCCAGCAGCGTAGCGGGGGGGAGCTCCTACAATGAGCAGTTCTTC.

This clone was detected once. The rearrangement links TRBV7-2 to TRBJ2-3; TRBD1 matches 7 bases. After removal of 5 bases from V and 5 bases from J, the junction contained 10 bases not matched to a gene. The CDR3 has 15 residues. Germline values: CDR1 SGHTA, CDR2 FQGNSA. The CDR3 here is CASSPGQATRDTQYF. Written as DNA, the CDR3 is TGTGCCAGCAGCCCTGGACAGGCGACACGAGATACGCAGTATTTT.

The chain has TRBV19 and TRBJ2-1; 12 nucleotides line up with TRBD2. Trimming at V came to 6 bases and at J to 9 bases, leaving 9 bases not matched to a gene. The CDR3 runs to 15 residues. Germline V gene data show CDR1 as LNHDA and CDR2 as SQIVND (reference sequence). In DNA, the CDR3 is TGTGCCAGTAGGTCTAGCGGGAGGGATTTGGGTGAGCAGTTCTTC. Its translation: CASRSSGRDLGEQFF.

The genes are TRBV6-5 and TRBJ2-7; 9 bases agree with TRBD2. The CDR3 contains 16 residues. V trimming: 0 bases; J trimming: 1 base; junction bases outside the gene matches: 4. The germline V gene encodes CDR1 MNHEY and CDR2 SVGAGI. The CDR3 sequence: CASSYSMRGGSYEQYF. The CDR3 DNA reads as TGTGCCAGCAGTTACTCGATGCGGGGGGGGTCCTACGAGCAGTACTTC.

V gene TRBV28 combines with J gene TRBJ2-7, with TRBD1 matching over 10 bases. The V gene's germline CDR1 is MDHEN and CDR2 SYDVKM. V lost 6 bases and J lost 6; bases outside the gene matches: 8. The CDR3 sequence is 14 residues long. The CDR3 DNA reads TGTGCCAGCAGCCCGGGGGACAGGGGAGGCGAGCAGTACTTC. It translates to CASSPGDRGGEQYF. The whole variable domain, remainder taken from reference TRBV28 and TRBJ2-7, is DVKVTQSSRYLVKRTGEKVFLECVQDMDHENMFWYRQDPGLGLRLIYFSYDVKMKEKGDIPEGYSVSREKKERFSLILESASTNQTSMYLCASSPGDRGGEQYFGPGTRLTVT.

The rearrangement uses TRBV10-1 and TRBJ2-1; D is unclear. The CDR3 totals 14 residues. The V end was cut by 5 bases, the J end by 7 bases, with 15 bases between. CDR1 and CDR2 from the germline V gene are WNHNN and SYGVQD (reference sequence). CDR3 in amino acids: CASSPYPAPNEQFF. CDR3 nucleotides: TGCGCCAGCAGTCCCTACCCCGCCCCGAATGAGCAGTTCTTC.

This rearrangement joins TRBV6-5 to TRBJ2-6; tentatively, D is TRBD1 (5 bases). This CDR3 has 16 amino acids. The V gene lost 4 bases and the J gene lost 0 bases, with 10 bases spanning the gap. CDR1 and CDR2 from the germline V gene are MNHEY and SVGAGI. The CDR3 here is CASSWRRVSGANVLTF. CDR3 nucleotides: TGTGCCAGCAGTTGGCGCAGGGTCTCTGGGGCCAACGTCCTGACTTTC.

The chain recombines TRBV27 with TRBJ2-5, with 9 bases aligning to TRBD1. Germline V lookup: CDR1 MNHEY, CDR2 SMNVEV (reference sequence). This CDR3 spans 14 amino acids. The J segment lost 2 bases and the V segment lost 6 bases, leaving 4 bases of the junction unmatched. CDR3 residues: CASRRQGGQETQYF. CDR3 nucleotides: TGTGCCAGCAGGCGACAGGGGGGGCAAGAGACCCAGTACTTC.

For the CDR3, the DNA is TGCGCCAGCAGCCCCGTTGCGAACACCGGGGAGCTGTTTTTT. Protein sequence: CASSPVANTGELFF. The chain joins TRBV5-1 to TRBJ2-2; D ambiguous. The CDR3 runs 14 residues. Trimming took off 4 bases at V and 0 bases at J, with 7 bases between the two ends. CDR1 SGHRS and CDR2 YFSETQ come from the germline V gene.

The CDR3 DNA follows: TGTGCCAGCAGTAGAATGACAGGGGTGAACACCGGGGAGCTGTTTTTT. It translates to CASSRMTGVNTGELFF. The V call is TRBV27, the J call TRBJ2-2; 8 nucleotides match TRBD1. Trimming cost V 5 bases and J 1 base; bases outside gene matches: 6. The CDR3 loop spans 16 amino acids. Looked up from germline, CDR1 is MNHEY and CDR2 is SMNVEV (reference sequence).

The V call is TRBV18, the J call TRBJ1-2; 7 bases match TRBD1. Germline trimming cut 6 bases from V and 4 bases from J; bases unmatched to any gene: 14. CDR1 is KGHSH, CDR2 LQKENI, per germline. This CDR3 has 16 amino acids. The CDR3 sequence: CASSPLIRDSPYGYTF. CDR3 DNA: TGTGCCAGCTCCCCCCTTATCCGGGACAGCCCCTATGGCTACACCTTC.

This chain joins TRBV9 and TRBJ2-2; TRBD2 agrees at 8 bases. V lost 4 bases, J lost 0 bases, and 14 bases stayed unmatched. Germline V gives CDR1 SGDLS, CDR2 YYNGEE. CDR3 length equals 19 residues. CDR3 amino acids: CASSLGGLAGLANTGELFF. The CDR3 DNA reads as TGTGCCAGCAGCCTCGGGGGGCTAGCGGGCCTCGCGAACACCGGGGAGCTGTTTTTT.

The CDR3: CASSFDRTTEAFF. CDR3 coding DNA: TGTGCCAGTAGTTTCGACAGGACCACTGAAGCTTTCTTT. This chain joins TRBV19 and TRBJ1-1, with a possible D match to TRBD1 (6 bases). Per the germline V gene, CDR1 is LNHDA and CDR2 is SQIVND (reference sequence). With 5 bases removed from V and 4 bases from J, the gap between germline ends came to 11 bases. There are 13 residues in the CDR3.

This clone showed up just once. This chain uses TRBV6-1 with TRBJ2-3, with D possibly TRBD1 on 5 matching bases. This CDR3 is built from 13 residues. The germline gives CDR1 MNHNS, CDR2 SASEGT. V was cut by 5 bases and J by 3 bases, with 9 bases left in between. CDR3 bases: TGTGCCAGCAGTCCTAGGGGAACAGATACGCAGTATTTT. Translating gives CASSPRGTDTQYF.

The chain is built from TRBV7-3 and TRBJ2-1; D unresolved. The V gene's germline CDR1 is SGHTA and CDR2 FQGTGA. V was cut by 1 base and J by 0 bases, with 10 bases left in between. The CDR3 is 16 amino acids. The CDR3 nucleotides are TGTGCCAGCAGCTTAAGGAACAGATTCTCCTACAATGAGCAGTTCTTC. Translating it yields CASSLRNRFSYNEQFF.

The chain combines TRBV5-6 with TRBJ1-3; no firm D call. V lost 2 bases to trimming and J lost 3 bases, with 6 bases between them. Per the germline V gene, CDR1 is SGHDT and CDR2 is YYEEEE. The CDR3 is 13 residues long. The CDR3 sequence is CASSFEGGNTIYF. In DNA form, the CDR3 reads TGTGCCAGCAGCTTCGAGGGTGGAAACACCATATATTTT.

V usage is TRBV5-1 and J usage is TRBJ2-7; TRBD2 matches 10 bases. The V gene's germline CDR1 is SGHRS and CDR2 YFSETQ. The length of the CDR3 is 15 residues. The V and J ends lost 4 bases and 3 bases, in that order; junction bases with no gene match: 7. CDR3 DNA: TGCGCCAGCAGCCCCGGGCTAGCGGGAGTCTACGAGCAGTACTTC. Encoded protein: CASSPGLAGVYEQYF.

The rearrangement joins TRBV27 to TRBJ2-7; weak D call: TRBD2 (7 bases). Trimming took 0 bases from V and 2 from J, leaving 11 bases between them. Germline V gene sequence: CDR1 MNHEY, CDR2 SMNVEV (reference sequence). The CDR3 length is 15 residues. The DNA for the CDR3 is TGTGCCAGCAGTTTATCGGGGGGGGGCACCTACGAGCAGTACTTC. Protein: CASSLSGGGTYEQYF.

V usage is TRBV5-1 and J usage is TRBJ2-7, with D possibly TRBD2 on 6 matching bases. The CDR3 consists of 16 residues. Germline CDR1 SGHRS, CDR2 YFSETQ. The V end lost 4 bases, the J end lost 0 bases, and 17 bases lay between the germline ends. This CDR3 is CASSVGGGVSSYEQYF. DNA of the CDR3: TGCGCCAGCAGCGTGGGAGGAGGGGTGAGCTCCTACGAGCAGTACTTC.

The rearrangement links TRBV6-1 to TRBJ1-5; 10 nucleotides agree with TRBD1. Germline CDR1 is MNHNS and CDR2 is SASEGT. The V gene end was trimmed by 4 bases and the J gene end by 3 bases; junction bases not matched to a gene: 3. The CDR3 totals 15 residues. The CDR3 nucleotides are TGTGCCAGCAGTGTCGGGACAGGGGACAATCAGCCCCAGCATTTT. This codes for CASSVGTGDNQPQHF.

This rearrangement joins TRBV13 to TRBJ2-1, with 9 bases identical to TRBD2. CDR1 and CDR2 (germline): PRHDT, FYEKMQ (reference sequence). The junction had 20 bases not matched to a gene; V was cut back by 5 bases and J by 6 bases. The CDR3 runs to 19 residues. The CDR3 spells CASSQFNLAGVPGGNEQFF. The CDR3 region has the DNA TGTGCCAGCAGCCAATTTAATTTAGCGGGAGTCCCCGGCGGCAATGAGCAGTTCTTC. Variable domain in full (rest from reference TRBV13 and TRBJ2-1): AAGVIQSPRHLIKEKRETATLKCYPIPRHDTVYWYQQGPGQDPQFLISFYEKMQSDKGSIPDRFSAQQFSDYHSELNMSSLELGDSALYFCASSQFNLAGVPGGNEQFFGPGTRLTVL.

The chain carries TRBV4-1 and TRBJ2-1; 10 nucleotides align to TRBD1. V trimming: 3 bases; J trimming: 5 bases; junction bases outside the gene matches: 7. CDR1 is MGHRA, CDR2 YSYEKL, per germline. This CDR3 contains 16 residues. The CDR3 DNA is TGCGCCAGCAGCCACATAGACAGGGGGCCCGACAATGAGCAGTTCTTC. Protein sequence: CASSHIDRGPDNEQFF.

V gene TRBV27 combines with J gene TRBJ1-3, with D unclear. Germline lookup yields CDR1 MNHEY and CDR2 SMNVEV (reference sequence). V lost 5 bases and J lost 3, with 8 bases in between. The CDR3 consists of 13 residues. As DNA, the CDR3 is TGTGCCAGCAGTCCCTACCATGGAAACACCATATATTTT. Amino acid sequence: CASSPYHGNTIYF.

The V call is TRBV19, the J call TRBJ1-5; D call uncertain. Germline assignment: CDR1 LNHDA and CDR2 SQIVND (reference sequence). V lost 1 base and J 14 bases, leaving 15 bases between the germline ends. The length of the CDR3 is 13 residues. The CDR3 reads CASSIGGLREKHF. DNA of the CDR3: TGTGCCAGTAGTATAGGAGGGTTGAGGGAAAAGCATTTT.

The chain carries TRBV19 and TRBJ2-2, with TRBD1 matching 7 bases. V lost 6 bases and J lost 4; bases outside the gene matches: 5. CDR1 LNHDA and CDR2 SQIVND come from the germline V gene (reference sequence). The CDR3 loop spans 14 amino acids. This CDR3 reads CASRETGRTGELFF. The CDR3 DNA reads as TGTGCCAGTAGGGAGACAGGGCGCACCGGGGAGCTGTTTTTT.

Notes on this clone: At one boundary the junction diverges from the germline segment, which might be a read error. Other nucleotide sequences in the sample specify the same CDR3. This sequence joins TRBV28 and TRBJ2-7; 13 positions match TRBD2. The CDR3 is made up of 16 amino acids. Germline V lookup: CDR1 MDHEN, CDR2 SYDVKM. CDR3 sequence (DNA): TGTGCTAGCAGTTTCTTAGGACTAGCGGGAGCTGACGAGCAGTACTTC. The encoded protein is CASSFLGLAGADEQYF.